This T cell receptor beta chain was sequenced in a study of human T cells and chemical hapten exposure. As for time point: patch test 1, 2 weeks after DPC sensitization. Treatment denoted: therapeutic diphenylcyclopropenone sensitization with weekly scalp DPC. Total RNA was isolated from unfractionated whole blood. CDR3 length: 14 amino acids. CDR1 and CDR2 (germline): MGHRA, YSYEKL. TCRdb passed the RACE reads through MiXCR, listing each CDR3 protein once. Of over 35,000 distinct CDR3 sequences in the sample, 3.5% to 4% were seen once. Remarks on this clonotype: A much bigger clone sits one base away, suggesting this may be a read error.

This TCR was sampled from a man over 45 with alopecia areata. Some clones in this sample may be carry-over from other donors' samples. The material sequenced was whole blood, taken in connection with sensitization to the hapten diphenylcyclopropenone (DPC). This chain links TRBV4-1 with TRBJ2-7; TRBD1 agrees at 7 bases. Here the CDR3 reads CASSQEGTEYERYF. The CDR3 DNA reads as TGCGCCAGCAGCCAAGAGGGGACAGAATACGAGCGGTACTTC.